Ten or more counts support the clone carrying this T cell receptor beta chain. Its matching antigen is unknown. This specimen comes from a study of T-cell reconstitution after alpha-beta-depleted transplantation in children. Study findings and constraints: Recipient T cells and thymic progenitors that survived were the source of the high TCRbeta diversity seen at day 60 in some patients. T-cell numbers and diversity, one year after transplant, stemmed largely from T cells that were newly produced.

Library preparation (for TCRbeta) was performed with unique molecular identifiers. TCRdb redid the calling of the PCR reads with MiXCR, one entry per CDR3 protein. The profile shows 98,000 or so distinct CDR3 sequences, 6.4% of them singletons. The sequence was collected from a male patient aged 2 to 10 who had a stem cell transplant for acute lymphoblastic leukemia, so the T cells may come from the graft donor. Sequences were derived from PBMCs, mostly from graft donor cells, sampled 360 days after TCRalphabeta/CD19-depleted stem cell transplant.

The CDR3 loop reads CSARRARRSDTQYF. DNA of the CDR3: TGCAGTGCTAGACGGGCCCGGCGGTCGGATACGCAGTATTTT. This rearrangement joins TRBV20-1 to TRBJ2-3; D remains unclear. CDR1 is DFQATT, CDR2 SNEGSKA, per germline (reference sequence). The CDR3 is 14 amino acids. V lost 2 bases and J 6 bases, leaving 15 bases between the germline ends.